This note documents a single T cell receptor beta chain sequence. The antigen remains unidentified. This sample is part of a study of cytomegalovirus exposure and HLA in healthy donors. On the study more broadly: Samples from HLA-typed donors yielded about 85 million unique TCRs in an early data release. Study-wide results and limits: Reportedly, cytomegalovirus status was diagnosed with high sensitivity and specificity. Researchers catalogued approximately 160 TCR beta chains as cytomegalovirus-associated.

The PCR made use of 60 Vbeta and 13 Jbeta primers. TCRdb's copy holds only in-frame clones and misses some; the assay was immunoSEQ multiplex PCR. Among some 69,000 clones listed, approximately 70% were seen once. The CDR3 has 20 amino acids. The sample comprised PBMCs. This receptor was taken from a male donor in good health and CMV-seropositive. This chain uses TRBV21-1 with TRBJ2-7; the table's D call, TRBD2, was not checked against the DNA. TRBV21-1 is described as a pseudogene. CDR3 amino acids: CASSKLERLGVGLTNYEQYF. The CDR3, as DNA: TGTGCCAGCAGCAAACTGGAGAGGCTAGGAGTGGGACTTACCAACTACGAGCAGTACTTC.